This entry lists 3 T cell receptor beta chains sequenced from one sample in a study of blood T cell repertoires in COVID-19. Here immunoSEQ multiplex PCR was the method, and the copy in TCRdb shows in-frame clones only, minus some. This table holds 200,000 to 300,000 clones, about nine tenths found once. Sequencing input: peripheral blood. The receptors come from a woman between 25 and 40 years old with COVID-19, enrolled during active disease.

The chain links TRBV4-2 to TRBJ2-3, with D uncertain. The CDR3 has 14 amino acids. Germline values: CDR1 LGHNA, CDR2 YNFKEQ. V was clipped by 1 base and J by 2 bases, with 7 bases between them. In DNA form, the CDR3 reads TGTGCCAGCAGCCAAGGCCCTACCACAGATACGCAGTATTTT. Translating gives CASSQGPTTDTQYF.

The rearrangement uses TRBV5-4 and TRBJ1-5; a possible D gene is TRBD1 (5 bases). Per the germline V gene, CDR1 is SGHNT and CDR2 is YYREEE (reference sequence). Trimming cost V 3 bases and J 7 bases, with 11 bases left between them. The CDR3 is 13 residues long. CDR3 DNA: TGTGCCAGCAGCTCCCAGGGTGAACAGCCCCAGCATTTT. Its translation is CASSSQGEQPQHF. Filled out from reference TRBV5-4 and TRBJ1-5, the complete variable domain reads ETGVTQSPTHLIKTRGQQVTLRCSSQSGHNTVSWYQQALGQGPQFIFQYYREEENGRGNFPPRFSGLQFPNYSSELNVNALELDDSALYLCASSSQGEQPQHFGDGTRLSIL.

The chain carries TRBV7-9 and TRBJ1-4; 7 bases map to TRBD1. Germline CDR1 and CDR2: SEHNR and FQNEAQ (reference sequence). The CDR3 sequence is 17 residues long. The V and J ends lost 1 base and 3 bases, in that order; junction bases with no gene match: 8. CDR3 protein: CASSLGNRGRANEKLFF. The CDR3 nucleotides read TGTGCCAGCAGCTTAGGGAACAGGGGTCGAGCTAATGAAAAACTGTTTTTT.